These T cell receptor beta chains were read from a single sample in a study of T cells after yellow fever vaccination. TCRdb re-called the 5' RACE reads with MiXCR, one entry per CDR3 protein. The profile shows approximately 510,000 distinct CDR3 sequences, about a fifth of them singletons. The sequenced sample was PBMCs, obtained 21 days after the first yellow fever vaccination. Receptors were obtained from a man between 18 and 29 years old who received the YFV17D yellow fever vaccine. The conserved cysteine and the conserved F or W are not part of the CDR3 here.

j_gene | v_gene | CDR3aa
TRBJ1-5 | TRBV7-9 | ASSPFGAGGGNQPQH
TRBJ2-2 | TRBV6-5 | ASSYSTRAGNTGELF
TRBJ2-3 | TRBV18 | ASSPPGGHHTDTQY
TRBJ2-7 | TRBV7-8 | ASSLLILRERTYEQY
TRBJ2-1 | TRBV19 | ASSIGGRGYNEQF
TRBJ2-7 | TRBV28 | ASSSDRGTDNYEQY
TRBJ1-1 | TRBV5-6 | ASSVQGLTEAF
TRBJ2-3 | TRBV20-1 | SAGMRTSGTDTQY
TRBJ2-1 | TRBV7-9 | ASSESHEQF
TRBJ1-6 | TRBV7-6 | ASSSRVQGAGSSPLH
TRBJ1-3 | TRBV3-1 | ASSHREGAGNTIY
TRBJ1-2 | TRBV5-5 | ASSLEEGAPHGYT
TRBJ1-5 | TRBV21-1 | ASSRTGGRRNQPQH
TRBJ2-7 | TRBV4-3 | ASSQGAGGEAYEQY
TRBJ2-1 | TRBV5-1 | ASSLDPLAGEQF
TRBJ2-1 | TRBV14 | ASSQGSSYLYNEQF
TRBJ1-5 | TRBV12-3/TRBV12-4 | ASSFGGGQFNQPQH
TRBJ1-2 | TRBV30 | AWSLAGGYT
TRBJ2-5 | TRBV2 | ASTRWGEETQY
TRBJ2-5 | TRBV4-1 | ASSQDLAGVETQY
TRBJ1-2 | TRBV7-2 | ASSLITGDYGYT
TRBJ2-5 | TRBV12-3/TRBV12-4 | ASSFGTSGETQY
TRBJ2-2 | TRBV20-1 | SVRPWERAGELF
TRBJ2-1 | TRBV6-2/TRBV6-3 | ASSYRDSQF
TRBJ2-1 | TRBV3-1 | ASTPARNNEQF